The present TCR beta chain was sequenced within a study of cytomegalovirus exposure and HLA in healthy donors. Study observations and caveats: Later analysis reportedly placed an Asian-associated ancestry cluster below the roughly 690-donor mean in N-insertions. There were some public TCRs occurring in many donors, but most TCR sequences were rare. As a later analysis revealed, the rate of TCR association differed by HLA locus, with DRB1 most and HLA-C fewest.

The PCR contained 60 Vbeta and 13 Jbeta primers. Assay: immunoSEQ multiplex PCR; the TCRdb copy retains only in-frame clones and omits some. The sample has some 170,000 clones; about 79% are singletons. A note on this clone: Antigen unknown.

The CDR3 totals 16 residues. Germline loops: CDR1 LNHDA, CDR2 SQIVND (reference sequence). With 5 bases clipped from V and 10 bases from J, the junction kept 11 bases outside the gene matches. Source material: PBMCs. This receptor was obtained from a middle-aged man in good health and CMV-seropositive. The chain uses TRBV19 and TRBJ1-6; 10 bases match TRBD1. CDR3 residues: CASSFYKGQGRSPLHF. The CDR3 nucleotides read TGTGCCAGTAGTTTTTATAAGGGACAGGGGAGATCACCCCTCCACTTT.